This T cell receptor (beta chain) was captured by sequencing in a study of blood T cell repertoires in COVID-19 (dated by TCRdb to the early 2020s). Regarding the complete study: Collaborator samples came from the United States, Italy and Spain and covered acute and convalescent phases of COVID-19. The material from the prospective study consisted of cDNA or gDNA derived from T cells, B-cell-depleted T cells, or PBMCs. Subjects who had been exposed to COVID-19, were actively infected with it, or had recovered from it provided the deeply sampled blood TCRbeta repertoires that made up the dataset. A freely available public database, intended as a resource for researchers studying the immune response to SARS-CoV-2, is where the repertoires were released. Samples came from the ongoing ImmuneRACE study (first 160 participants) plus 1,254 subjects from 6 global collaborators. Nearly every sample came with metadata listing a de-identified subject ID, COVID-19 status, age in years and sex. Where HLA class I and class II types were available, the types were taken from metadata supplied by the sample provider, not from assay-based typing.

From the cysteine through the phenylalanine, the CDR3 covers 16 amino acids. The kept DNA is CDR3 alone, 48 bases in frame from the first base. Trimming takes 5 bases off V and 3 bases off J; junction bases not matched to a gene: 10. The germline V gene (reference sequence) yields SEHNR for CDR1 and FQNEAQ for CDR2. About this clone itself: Its cognate antigen has yet to be identified. No quality values exist for individual bases; no much larger clone is one base distant.

Paper-wide results and their limitations: Clinical and demographic metadata were provided uncurated, with the amount varying by source and participant.

TCRbeta CDR3 regions were amplified from genomic DNA using the immunoSEQ Assay, a bias-controlled multiplex PCR. In the paper's pipeline: The number of nucleated cells in each sample was estimated from the amplification of reference gene primers within the assay. To quantify the absolute abundance of each unique TCRbeta CDR3 rearrangement, sequence reads were collapsed and filtered. For each sample, productive Simpson clonality was calculated as the square root of Simpson's diversity index across productive rearrangements. TCRdb provides this immuneACCESS table in a form limited to in-frame rearrangements. Some clones are lacking; in checked studies, under half of them reflect an unresolved V gene, and why the rest are absent is not known. For V, J and clone size, that table is used; D and trimming come from the DNA. This sample holds around 150,000 clones; roughly 91% were observed only once. The top ten constitute 4.5% to 5.5% of the sample.

Collaborating institutions collected whole blood in K2EDTA tubes following their own protocols. For TCRbeta analysis, collaborators shipped samples in one of three forms: frozen whole blood, isolated PBMCs, or DNA extracted from either of those sample types. The chain employs TRBV7-9 and TRBJ1-1; a stretch of 9 junction bases matches TRBD1. Sequencing used peripheral blood. The TCR originated in a woman aged 45 to 65 with acute or convalescent COVID-19. In nucleotide form, the sequence is TGTGCCAGCAGCACTCGTTGGACAGGGGCCGACACTGAAGCTTTCTTT. This codes for CASSTRWTGADTEAFF.